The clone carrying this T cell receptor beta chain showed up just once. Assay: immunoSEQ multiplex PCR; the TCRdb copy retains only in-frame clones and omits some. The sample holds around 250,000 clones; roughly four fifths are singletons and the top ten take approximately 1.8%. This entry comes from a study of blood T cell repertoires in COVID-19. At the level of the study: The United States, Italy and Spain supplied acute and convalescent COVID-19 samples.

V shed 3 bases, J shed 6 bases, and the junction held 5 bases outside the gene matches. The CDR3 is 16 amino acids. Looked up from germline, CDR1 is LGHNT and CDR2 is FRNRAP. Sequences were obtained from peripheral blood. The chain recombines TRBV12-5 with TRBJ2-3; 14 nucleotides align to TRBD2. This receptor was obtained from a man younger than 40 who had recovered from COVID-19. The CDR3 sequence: CASGLRLAGGHDTQYF. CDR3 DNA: TGTGCTAGTGGTTTAAGACTAGCGGGGGGGCATGATACGCAGTATTTT.